This T cell receptor (beta chain) was identified during a study of cytomegalovirus exposure and HLA in healthy donors. Whole-study results and caveats: Reportedly, a later analysis found an Asian-associated ancestry cluster had fewer N-insertions than the approximately 700-donor mean. When a later analysis compared HLA-associated TCR beta chains with equally common others, the HLA-associated chains turned out to be more clonally expanded and to have lower generation probabilities.

This clone was seen only a few times. The antigen is not known. From germline, CDR1 is SGHTA and CDR2 FQGNSA. The CDR3 covers 13 residues. V trimming: 5 bases; J trimming: 4 bases; junction bases outside the gene matches: 4. Vbeta (60) and Jbeta (13) primers were used in the PCR. Authors' processing steps: It was a later analysis that counted roughly 80 million unique TCR beta chains, of which some 12 million were shared. Profiling relied on immunoSEQ multiplex PCR, and the TCRdb table lists in-frame clones only, not all of them. The DNA gave D and trimming, while V, J and clone size come from that table. The table shows a few hundred thousand clones, with 80% to 90% occurring only once.

This chain uses TRBV7-2 with TRBJ1-2; TRBD1 matches 7 bases. Material: PBMCs. This TCR derives from a man younger than 40 in good health and CMV-seronegative. The CDR3: CASSDRVIYGYTF. In DNA form, the CDR3 reads TGTGCCAGCAGCGACAGGGTCATCTATGGCTACACCTTC.